The 10 T cell receptor beta chains below come from one sample, sequenced in a study of response to subunit inactivated influenza vaccine. TCRdb reanalysed the RT-PCR reads using MiXCR and keeps one entry per CDR3 protein. The table records around 570,000 distinct CDR3 sequences, over 9% of them present only once. These sequences were also reported in another study, on T cells expressing NK-cell markers. That work adds: With UMIs, 5'RACE template switching was used to make TCR beta cDNA.

The specimen was PBMCs from blood, collected on the day of vaccination. These TCRs come from a man aged 50-59 years who received an inactivated influenza vaccine.

This clonotype was observed many times. The rearrangement joins TRBV5-6 to TRBJ2-3; no definite D call. The CDR3 consists of 13 residues. The germline CDR1 and CDR2 sequences are SGHDT and YYEEEE. V lost 4 bases, J lost 2 bases, and 8 bases lay in between. The CDR3 coding sequence is TGTGCCAGCAGCACCTGGAACACAGATACGCAGTATTTT. It codes for CASSTWNTDTQYF.

The chain employs TRBV29-1 and TRBJ2-4, with no clear D. CDR1 SQVTM and CDR2 ANQGSEA come from the germline V gene. V was shortened by 6 bases and J by 7 bases, with 13 bases between the two germline ends. The CDR3 extends over 12 amino acids. In nucleotides, the CDR3 is TGCAGCGTGAGTGATGGGTCGAACATTCAGTACTTC. The encoded protein is CSVSDGSNIQYF. Full variable domain (remainder filled in from reference TRBV29-1 and TRBJ2-4): SAVISQKPSRDICQRGTSLTIQCQVDSQVTMMFWYRQQPGQSLTLIATANQGSEATYESGFVIDKFPISRPNLTFSTLTVSNMSPEDSSIYLCSVSDGSNIQYFGAGTRLSVL.

This chain uses TRBV20-1 with TRBJ2-7; 7 positions match TRBD2. Germline CDR1 is DFQATT and CDR2 is SNEGSKA (reference sequence). J gave up 5 bases and V 1 base, and 8 bases lay outside the gene matches. The CDR3 has 14 residues. This CDR3 is CSARAMGGLHEQYF. The CDR3 DNA reads as TGCAGTGCTAGAGCTATGGGAGGGTTGCACGAGCAGTACTTC.

The sample holds a few counts of this clonotype. J is TRBJ2-3 and V is TRBV29-1; 10 bases match TRBD2. In germline, CDR1 is SQVTM, CDR2 ANQGSEA. The CDR3 runs to 13 residues. V dropped 4 bases and J dropped 11; count of bases not matched to a gene: 9. The CDR3 nucleotides read TGCAGCGTTGGTGGACTAGCGGACCATCTGCAGTATTTT. Translation gives CSVGGLADHLQYF.

This clonotype was counted a few times. This sequence joins TRBV6-1 and TRBJ2-6; D uncertain. The CDR3 contains 13 residues. V was pared by 10 bases and J by 4 bases, with 11 bases between. Germline V CDR1 and CDR2: MNHNS, SASEGT. This CDR3 reads CATSLPGANVLTF. In nucleotides, the CDR3 is TGTGCCACCTCCCTGCCGGGGGCCAACGTCCTGACTTTC.

This clonotype has just a few counts. This rearrangement joins TRBV5-1 to TRBJ2-3; 12 bases map to TRBD2. This CDR3 has 14 amino acids. The ends lost 6 bases at V and 4 bases at J; junction bases unmatched: 3. The germline V gene encodes CDR1 SGHRS and CDR2 YFSETQ. The chain's CDR3 is CASKGLAGSDTQYF. The CDR3 DNA is TGCGCCAGCAAGGGACTAGCGGGTTCAGATACGCAGTATTTT.

This clonotype was detected only a few times. The chain links TRBV4-3 to TRBJ1-2; a possible D gene is TRBD1 (5 bases). V lost 0 bases to trimming and J lost 1 base, with 9 bases between them. From germline, CDR1 is LGHNA and CDR2 YSLEER. CDR3 length: 15 residues. The CDR3 loop reads CASSQDSGLNYGYTF. The DNA for the CDR3 is TGCGCCAGCAGCCAAGATTCAGGGCTTAACTATGGCTACACCTTC.

Concerning this clonotype: One base away lies a much larger clone, so this may be a sequencing read error. V usage is TRBV6-2 or TRBV6-3 and J usage is TRBJ2-7, with D unresolved. V was shortened by 4 bases and J by 0 bases, with 4 bases between the two germline ends. Germline V gene data show CDR1 as MNHEY and CDR2 as SVGEGT. The CDR3 covers 12 residues. The CDR3 sequence: CASSFRSYEQYF. The DNA of the CDR3 is TGTGCCAGCAGTTTCCGCTCCTACGAGCAGTACTTC.

This rearrangement joins TRBV7-8 to TRBJ2-3; D gene uncertain. V gave up 2 bases and J gave up 6 bases, with 12 bases separating them. CDR1 is SGHVS and CDR2 is FQNEAQ in the germline V gene. The CDR3 extends over 14 amino acids. CDR3 residues: CASSLRLVEDTQYF. For the CDR3, the DNA is TGTGCCAGCAGCTTAAGATTGGTGGAGGATACGCAGTATTTT.

This clonotype showed up just a few times. The chain has TRBV20-1 and TRBJ2-7; D not resolved. Germline-derived CDR1 and CDR2 are DFQATT and SNEGSKA (reference sequence). V lost 6 bases, J lost 6 bases, and 12 bases lay in between. This CDR3 is built from 11 residues. The chain's CDR3 is CSAPIIGEQYF. CDR3 in DNA: TGCAGTGCGCCGATTATTGGCGAGCAGTACTTC.